A selection of T cell receptor beta chains follows, all from one sample in a study of human T cells and chemical hapten exposure. TCRdb re-derived calls from the RACE reads in MiXCR, one entry per CDR3 protein. The table lists fewer than 200,000 distinct CDR3 sequences, 25% to 35% of them singletons. Source: whole blood, taken in connection with sensitization to the hapten diphenylcyclopropenone (DPC). The receptors were sampled from a woman younger than 35 with alopecia areata. Some clones in this sample may be carry-over from other donors' samples. CDR3s include the opening cysteine and the closing phenylalanine or tryptophan. Fields, in order: V gene, J gene, D gene, clone size, CDR3 protein, CDR3 DNA. A D gene is named only where the DNA matches it firmly. Some rows have no size entry. The others give once, few or many, or a class for an expanded clone.

TRBV6-2/TRBV6-3	TRBJ1-1	NA	once	CASSYEWPEAFF	TGTGCCAGCAGTTACGAGTGGCCTGAAGCTTTCTTT
TRBV7-2	TRBJ1-5	NA	NA	CASSLSDIYQPQHF	TGTGCCAGCAGCTTAAGTGACATCTATCAGCCCCAGCATTTT
TRBV18	TRBJ1-6	TRBD1	NA	CASSVTGDHLHF	TGTGCCAGCTCGGTGACAGGGGATCACCTCCACTTT
TRBV7-9	TRBJ1-1	TRBD1	NA	CASSFLGQPTEAFF	TGTGCCAGCAGCTTCCTGGGACAGCCCACTGAAGCTTTCTTT
TRBV4-2	TRBJ2-6	NA	many	CASSQDAALSTGANVLTF	TGTGCCAGCAGCCAAGATGCAGCCTTAAGCACTGGGGCCAACGTCCTGACTTTC
TRBV4-3	TRBJ1-2	TRBD1	few	CASSQDRGNGYTF	TGCGCCAGCAGCCAAGACAGGGGGAATGGCTACACCTTC
TRBV14	TRBJ2-3	TRBD1	few	CASSQEETGADTQYF	TGTGCCAGCAGCCAAGAAGAGACAGGGGCAGATACGCAGTATTTT
TRBV3-1	TRBJ2-1	TRBD2	NA	CASSQEAAGGRDEQFF	TGTGCCAGCAGCCAAGAGGCCGCGGGGGGACGCGATGAGCAGTTCTTC
TRBV12-3/TRBV12-4	TRBJ1-2	NA	many	CASRNGKRGSSYGYTF	TGTGCCAGCAGAAACGGCAAAAGGGGTTCGAGCTATGGCTACACCTTC
TRBV29-1	TRBJ1-2	TRBD1	few	CSVDRGQSYGYTF	TGCAGCGTTGACAGGGGGCAGAGCTATGGCTACACCTTC
TRBV7-9	TRBJ1-1	NA	NA	CASSLGGMNTEAFF	TGTGCCAGCAGCTTAGGGGGAATGAACACTGAAGCTTTCTTT
TRBV25-1	TRBJ2-1	NA	many	CASSASSQGTRDNEQFF	TGTGCCAGCAGTGCCTCTTCTCAGGGGACGAGGGACAATGAGCAGTTCTTC
TRBV4-3	TRBJ1-5	NA	few	CASSQGRGRQPQHF	TGCGCCAGCAGCCAAGGGCGGGGGCGTCAGCCCCAGCATTTT
TRBV25-1	TRBJ2-1	NA	NA	CASMVGQHINEQFF	TGTGCCAGCATGGTAGGACAGCACATCAATGAGCAGTTCTTC
TRBV20-1	TRBJ2-1	NA	NA	CSARDYVGVPSYNEQFF	TGCAGTGCTAGAGATTATGTAGGGGTCCCCTCCTACAATGAGCAGTTCTTC
TRBV14	TRBJ2-5	NA	NA	CASSQEGGSRWRKTQYF	TGTGCCAGCAGCCAAGAAGGGGGGTCCCGATGGAGAAAGACCCAGTACTTC
TRBV7-2	TRBJ2-5	TRBD2	few	CASRTSGTKETQYF	TGTGCCAGCAGGACTAGCGGGACCAAAGAGACCCAGTACTTC
TRBV9	TRBJ1-5	TRBD1	few	CASSAGQGGQPQHF	TGTGCCAGCAGCGCCGGACAGGGCGGACAGCCCCAGCATTTT
TRBV20-1	TRBJ2-3	NA	few	CSALQGSTDTQYF	TGCAGTGCTCTACAGGGAAGCACAGATACGCAGTATTTT
TRBV7-2	TRBJ1-1	NA	few	CASSSTQRTEAFF	TGTGCCAGCAGCTCAACCCAGCGGACTGAAGCTTTCTTT
TRBV5-6	TRBJ2-1	TRBD2	NA	CASSPGLAGAYNEQFF	TGTGCCAGCAGCCCAGGACTAGCGGGGGCCTACAATGAGCAGTTCTTC
TRBV7-3	TRBJ2-7	NA	NA	CASRRDGSYEQYF	TGTGCCAGCAGAAGGGACGGTTCCTACGAGCAGTACTTC
TRBV20-1	TRBJ2-7	NA	NA	CSAPPRLGGFNEQYF	TGCAGTGCTCCCCCTCGGCTAGGGGGATTCAACGAGCAGTACTTC
TRBV10-2	TRBJ1-2	TRBD1	NA	CASSTPGGSGYTF	TGCGCCAGCAGCACGCCAGGGGGGAGTGGCTACACCTTC
TRBV7-9	TRBJ1-1	NA	NA	CASSANRAFF	TGTGCCAGCAGCGCAAACAGGGCTTTCTTT
TRBV20-1	TRBJ2-1	TRBD2	few	CSATLGLAGNEQFF	TGCAGTGCTACCCTTGGACTAGCGGGAAACGAGCAGTTCTTC
TRBV2	TRBJ2-5	NA	few	CASSETAAQETQYF	TGTGCCAGCAGTGAAACCGCAGCCCAAGAGACCCAGTACTTC
TRBV12-3/TRBV12-4	TRBJ1-5	NA	NA	CASSKEYSNQPQHF	TGTGCCAGCAGCAAAGAGTATAGCAATCAGCCCCAGCATTTT
TRBV29-1	TRBJ2-1	TRBD1	few	CSVEVWGQGRDEQFF	TGCAGCGTTGAAGTGTGGGGACAGGGTAGGGATGAGCAGTTCTTC
TRBV7-2	TRBJ2-7	NA	few	CASGRGRVTYEQYF	TGTGCCAGCGGTAGGGGCAGGGTTACCTACGAGCAGTACTTC
TRBV2	TRBJ2-1	NA	few	CASSGSAREQFF	TGTGCCAGCAGTGGGTCCGCTCGCGAGCAGTTCTTC
TRBV11-3	TRBJ2-1	TRBD1	NA	CASSQRTGGGEQFF	TGTGCCAGCAGTCAACGTACAGGGGGCGGTGAGCAGTTCTTC
TRBV6-2/TRBV6-3	TRBJ2-6	TRBD1	NA	CASSQTGSGANVLTF	TGTGCCAGCAGTCAGACAGGGTCTGGGGCCAACGTCCTGACTTTC
TRBV20-1	TRBJ1-2	NA	many	CSAREGRVEDGYTF	TGCAGTGCTAGAGAGGGCAGGGTAGAAGATGGCTACACCTTC
TRBV29-1	TRBJ2-1	NA	few	CSAQSGAYNEQFF	TGCAGCGCCCAGTCCGGGGCATACAATGAGCAGTTCTTC
TRBV20-1	TRBJ2-7	NA	NA	CSAQFGAEQYF	TGCAGTGCCCAGTTTGGGGCCGAGCAGTACTTC
TRBV11-1	TRBJ2-5	NA	NA	CASSLQGRQTQYF	TGTGCCAGCAGCCTACAGGGAAGGCAGACCCAGTACTTC
TRBV7-2	TRBJ2-7	NA	NA	CASSLLLGHGEQYF	TGTGCCAGCAGCTTACTGCTAGGGCATGGCGAGCAGTACTTC
TRBV11-2	TRBJ1-2	NA	many	CASSLVGSAYGYTF	TGTGCCAGCAGCTTAGTGGGGAGCGCCTATGGCTACACCTTC
TRBV28	TRBJ2-1	TRBD1	NA	CASSWRTGGWKFF	TGTGCCAGCAGTTGGAGGACAGGGGGGTGGAAGTTCTTC
TRBV20-1	TRBJ2-5	TRBD2	NA	CSVETSGAQETQYF	TGCAGTGTTGAGACTAGCGGGGCTCAAGAGACCCAGTACTTC
TRBV5-1	TRBJ1-1	NA	NA	CASSLEAGGLNTEAFF	TGCGCCAGCAGCTTGGAGGCAGGTGGCCTGAACACTGAAGCTTTCTTT
TRBV4-1	TRBJ1-1	NA	NA	CASSQDPGVIAFF	TGCGCCAGCAGCCAAGACCCCGGGGTGATAGCTTTCTTT
TRBV11-2	TRBJ2-2	TRBD2	NA	CASSSLRGFTGELFF	TGTGCCAGCAGCTCCCTGCGGGGGTTCACCGGGGAGCTGTTTTTT
TRBV4-1	TRBJ1-2	NA	few	CASSPGIEGYTF	TGCGCCAGCAGCCCTGGCATAGAGGGCTACACCTTC
TRBV11-1	TRBJ1-2	NA	few	CASSLRTSSGYTF	TGTGCCAGCAGCTTGAGGACCAGTTCCGGCTACACCTTC
TRBV29-1	TRBJ2-7	NA	few	CSVEDREGGYEQYF	TGCAGCGTTGAAGATCGCGAGGGTGGGTACGAGCAGTACTTC
TRBV4-2	TRBJ2-7	TRBD1	NA	CASSQATGTGGYEQYF	TGTGCCAGCAGCCAAGCCACCGGGACAGGGGGCTACGAGCAGTACTTC
TRBV27	TRBJ1-6	TRBD1	few	CASSLVGQGVYNSPLHF	TGTGCCAGCAGTTTAGTGGGACAGGGGGTTTATAATTCACCCCTCCACTTT
TRBV4-3	TRBJ2-6	NA	NA	CASSQDSGAGANVLTF	TGCGCCAGCAGCCAAGATTCCGGGGCTGGGGCCAACGTCCTGACTTTC
TRBV20-1	TRBJ1-2	NA	NA	CSASNRSGYTF	TGCAGTGCTAGTAACAGGTCAGGCTACACCTTC
TRBV5-1	TRBJ2-2	TRBD1	few	CASSLRQGVSTGELFF	TGCGCCAGCAGCTTACGACAGGGGGTGAGCACCGGGGAGCTGTTTTTT
TRBV2	TRBJ2-6	NA	NA	CASSRRGSGANVLTF	TGTGCCAGCAGTCGGAGGGGCTCTGGGGCCAACGTCCTGACTTTC
TRBV9	TRBJ1-4	TRBD1	NA	CASSLYPGQGEKLFF	TGTGCCAGCAGCTTATATCCGGGACAGGGCGAAAAACTGTTTTTT
TRBV2	TRBJ1-5	NA	many	CASSDSISNQPQHF	TGTGCCAGCAGCGACAGTATTAGCAATCAGCCCCAGCATTTT